These 10 T cell receptor beta chains were all obtained from the same sample, sequenced in a study of metastatic and nonmetastatic thyroid tumors. TCRdb re-called clones from the PCR reads using MiXCR. The sample has some 13,000 clones, 10% to 15% seen once. Patients were all untreated before their thyroid surgery. The sequenced material came from blood. Receptors were obtained from a female donor with papillary thyroid cancer or a benign thyroid nodule (not recorded which). Some clones in this sample may be carry-over from other donors' samples.

This clone occurred a few times. V and J are TRBV6-5 and TRBJ2-1, with TRBD1 matching over 11 bases. The germline CDR1 and CDR2 sequences are MNHEY and SVGAGI. This CDR3 comprises 15 residues. V lost 1 base, J lost 8 bases, and 4 bases stayed unmatched. The CDR3, as DNA: TGTGCCAGCAGTTACTTCGGGACAGGGGGTGATGAGCAGTTCTTC. Translated: CASSYFGTGGDEQFF.

Many counts were recorded for this clone. The J gene is TRBJ2-7, the V gene TRBV2; 8 nucleotides align to TRBD1. Germline values: CDR1 SNHLY, CDR2 FYNNEI. V shed 2 bases, J shed 4 bases, and the junction held 4 bases outside the gene matches. CDR3 length: 14 residues. CDR3 sequence reads: CASSEFGTGYEQYF. The CDR3 DNA follows: TGTGCCAGCAGTGAATTTGGGACAGGATACGAGCAGTACTTC. The full variable domain, rest sourced from reference TRBV2 and TRBJ2-7, is EPEVTQTPSHQVTQMGQEVILRCVPISNHLYFYWYRQILGQKVEFLVSFYNNEISEKSEIFDDQFSVERPDGSNFTLKIRSTKLEDSAMYFCASSEFGTGYEQYFGPGTRLTVT.

There are many counts of this clone. Distinct nucleotide sequences in the sample also encode this CDR3. The chain links TRBV7-8 to TRBJ1-2; TRBD1 might be the D (5 bases). V lost 1 base and J lost 8, with 5 bases in between. CDR1 and CDR2 from the germline V gene are SGHVS and FQNEAQ. This CDR3 spans 11 amino acids. The CDR3 coding sequence is TGTGCCAGCAGCTTAGGGGGCGGCTACACCTTC. This sequence encodes CASSLGGGYTF. Full variable domain (outside the CDR3, taken from reference TRBV7-8 and TRBJ1-2): GAGVSQSPRYKVAKRGQDVALRCDPISGHVSLFWYQQALGQGPEFLTYFQNEAQLDKSGLPSDRFFAERPEGSVSTLKIQRTQQEDSAVYLCASSLGGGYTFGSGTRLTVV.

This clone was found a few times. The V call is TRBV12-3 or TRBV12-4, the J call TRBJ1-2; no clear D gene. V dropped 9 bases and J dropped 6 bases, with 23 bases sitting between them. The CDR3 covers 15 residues. The CDR3 spells CARRTGGAVIDGYTF. Written as DNA, the CDR3 is TGTGCCAGACGTACGGGCGGAGCTGTGATAGATGGCTACACCTTC.

This clone showed up many times. Other DNA sequences from this sample encode an identical CDR3 as well. The chain links TRBV3-1 to TRBJ1-1; D is unresolved. V was pared by 1 base and J by 1 base, with 10 bases between. CDR3 length: 15 residues. CDR1 is LGHDT, CDR2 YNNKEL, per germline (reference sequence). In DNA, the CDR3 is TGTGCCAGCAGCCAAGGGACTGGGAGGAACACTGAAGCTTTCTTT. Its protein is CASSQGTGRNTEAFF.

This clone was detected many times. The chain employs TRBV11-2 and TRBJ1-6; 9 nucleotides agree with TRBD1. V lost 5 bases, J lost 7 bases, and 6 bases stayed unmatched. There are 15 residues in the CDR3. Germline V lookup: CDR1 SGHAT, CDR2 FQNNGV. The CDR3 loop is CASSRTGGENSPLHF. The DNA of the CDR3 is TGTGCCAGCAGCCGAACAGGGGGCGAAAATTCACCCCTCCACTTT. Together with reference TRBV11-2 and TRBJ1-6, the CDR3 gives the full variable domain: EAGVAQSPRYKIIEKRQSVAFWCNPISGHATLYWYQQILGQGPKLLIQFQNNGVVDDSQLPKDRFSAERLKGVDSTLKIQPAKLEDSAVYLCASSRTGGENSPLHFGNGTRLTVT.

By frequency in the sample, this clone is medium-sized. The chain links TRBV28 to TRBJ2-7; D is possibly TRBD1 (6 bases). Germline V lookup: CDR1 MDHEN, CDR2 SYDVKM. Trimming left V 6 bases short and J 0 bases short, with 15 bases between. The CDR3 contains 15 residues. As DNA, the CDR3 is TGTGCCAGCAGCCTTACAGGGACAAGCTCCTACGAGCAGTACTTC. Translating gives CASSLTGTSSYEQYF.

This clone was found a few times. Given a much more abundant clone one base away, this may be a read error. This chain uses TRBV27 with TRBJ2-3; D perhaps matches TRBD1 (5 bases). This CDR3 region has 15 residues. Germline CDR1 is MNHEY and CDR2 is SMNVEV (reference sequence). V was pared by 4 bases and J by 5 bases, with 16 bases between. This CDR3 is CASSSTVQAIDTQYF. The CDR3 bases are TGTGCCAGCAGTTCAACCGTACAGGCCATAGATACGCAGTATTTT.

This clone rates as medium-sized. The chain uses TRBV6-1 and TRBJ1-2; 7 positions agree with TRBD1. The CDR3 totals 15 residues. Germline CDR1 and CDR2: MNHNS and SASEGT. V lost 3 bases and J lost 4; bases outside the gene matches: 8. The CDR3, as DNA: TGTGCCAGCAGTGATCGGTCAGGGGGGAGCTATGGCTACACCTTC. Translating it yields CASSDRSGGSYGYTF.

This clone has at least ten counts. The chain uses TRBV11-2 and TRBJ1-1; no clear D gene. This CDR3 is built from 13 residues. With 4 bases removed from V and 5 bases from J, the gap between germline ends came to 11 bases. Germline assignment: CDR1 SGHAT and CDR2 FQNNGV. CDR3 in DNA: TGTGCCAGCAGCTCGGGCGGGTTTACTGAAGCTTTCTTT. Its translation: CASSSGGFTEAFF.